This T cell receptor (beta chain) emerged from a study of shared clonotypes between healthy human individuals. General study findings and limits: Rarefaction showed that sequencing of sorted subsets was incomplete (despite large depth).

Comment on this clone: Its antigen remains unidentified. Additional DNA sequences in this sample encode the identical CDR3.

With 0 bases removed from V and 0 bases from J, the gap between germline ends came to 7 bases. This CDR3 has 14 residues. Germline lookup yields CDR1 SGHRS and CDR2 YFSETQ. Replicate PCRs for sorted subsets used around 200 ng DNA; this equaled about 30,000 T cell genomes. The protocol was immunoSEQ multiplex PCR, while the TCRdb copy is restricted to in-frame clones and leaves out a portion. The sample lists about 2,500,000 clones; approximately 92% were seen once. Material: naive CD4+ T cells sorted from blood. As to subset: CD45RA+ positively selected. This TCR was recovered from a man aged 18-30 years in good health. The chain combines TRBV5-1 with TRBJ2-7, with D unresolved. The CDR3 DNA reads TGCGCCAGCAGCTTGGGTAGTAGCTCCTACGAGCAGTACTTC. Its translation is CASSLGSSSYEQYF.